This T cell receptor (beta chain) appears in the sequencing data of a study of blood T cell repertoires in COVID-19. Study-level information: The United States, Italy and Spain supplied acute and convalescent COVID-19 samples.

Study processing details: Estimated nucleated cell counts came from reference gene primer amplification. Data came from immunoSEQ multiplex PCR; TCRdb stores just in-frame clones and leaves some out. V, J and clone size were drawn from that table, and D and trimming were deduced from the DNA. The sample lists over 100,000 clones, 80% to 85% seen once, with 0.8% to 0.9% in the top ten. Material for sequencing was peripheral blood. This TCR came from a woman in her 70s with acute or convalescent COVID-19.

The CDR3 loop is CASSFGQFNYGYTF. The CDR3, as DNA: TGTGCCAGCAGCTTCGGACAGTTTAACTATGGCTACACCTTC. The chain uses TRBV7-8 and TRBJ1-2; D might be TRBD1 (6 bases). This CDR3 spans 14 amino acids. The germline V gene encodes CDR1 SGHVS and CDR2 FQNEAQ. Trimming pared 3 bases from V and 1 base from J, leaving 9 bases between.